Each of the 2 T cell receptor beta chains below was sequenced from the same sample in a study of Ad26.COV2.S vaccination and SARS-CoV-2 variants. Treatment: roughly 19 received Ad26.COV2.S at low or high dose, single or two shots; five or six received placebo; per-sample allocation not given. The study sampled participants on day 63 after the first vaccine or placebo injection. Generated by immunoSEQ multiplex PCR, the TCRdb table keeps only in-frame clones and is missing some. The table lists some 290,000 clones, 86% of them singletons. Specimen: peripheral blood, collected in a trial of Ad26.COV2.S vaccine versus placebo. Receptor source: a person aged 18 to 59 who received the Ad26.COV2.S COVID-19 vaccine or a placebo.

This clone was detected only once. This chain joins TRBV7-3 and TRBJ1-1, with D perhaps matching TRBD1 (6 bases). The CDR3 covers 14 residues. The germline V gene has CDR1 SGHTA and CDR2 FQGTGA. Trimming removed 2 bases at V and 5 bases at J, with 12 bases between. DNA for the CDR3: TGTGCCAGCAGCTTATCAGGGGCGGGAACTGAAGCTTTCTTT. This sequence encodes CASSLSGAGTEAFF.

CDR3 amino acids: CAWGTGGSPLHF. CDR3 sequence (DNA): TGTGCCTGGGGGACAGGGGGTTCACCCCTCCACTTT. This chain uses TRBV30 with TRBJ1-6; 11 nucleotides align to TRBD1. This CDR3 spans 12 amino acids. Germline values: CDR1 GTSNPN, CDR2 SVGIG (reference sequence). V trimming: 5 bases; J trimming: 9 bases; junction bases outside the gene matches: 0.